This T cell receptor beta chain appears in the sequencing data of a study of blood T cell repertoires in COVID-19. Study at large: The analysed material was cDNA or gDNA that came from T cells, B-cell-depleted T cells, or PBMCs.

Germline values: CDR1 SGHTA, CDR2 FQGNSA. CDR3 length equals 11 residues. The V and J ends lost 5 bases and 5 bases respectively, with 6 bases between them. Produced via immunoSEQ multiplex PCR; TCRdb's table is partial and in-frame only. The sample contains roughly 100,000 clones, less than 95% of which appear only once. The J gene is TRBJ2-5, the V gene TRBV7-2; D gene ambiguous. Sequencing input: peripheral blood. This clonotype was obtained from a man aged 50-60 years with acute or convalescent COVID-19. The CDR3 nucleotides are TGTGCCAGCAGCGCCGGGGAGACCCAGTACTTC. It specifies CASSAGETQYF.